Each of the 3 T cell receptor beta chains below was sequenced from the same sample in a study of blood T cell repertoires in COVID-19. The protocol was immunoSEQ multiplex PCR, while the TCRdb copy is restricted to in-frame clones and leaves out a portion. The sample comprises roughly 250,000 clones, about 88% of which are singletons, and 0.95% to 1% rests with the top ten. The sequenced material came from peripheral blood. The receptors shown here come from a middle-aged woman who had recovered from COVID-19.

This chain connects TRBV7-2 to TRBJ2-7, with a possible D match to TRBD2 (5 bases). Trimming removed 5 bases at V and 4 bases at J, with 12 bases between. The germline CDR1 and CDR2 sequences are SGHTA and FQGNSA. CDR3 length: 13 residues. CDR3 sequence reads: CASSRNPGYEQYV. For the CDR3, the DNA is TGTGCCAGCAGCCGGAACCCGGGATACGAGCAGTACGTC.

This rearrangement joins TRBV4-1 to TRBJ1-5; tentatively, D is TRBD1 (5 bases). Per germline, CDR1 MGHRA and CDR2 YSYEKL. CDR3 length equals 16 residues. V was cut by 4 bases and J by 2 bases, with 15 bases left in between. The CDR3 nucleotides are TGCGCCAGCAGCCCCGACCCGGGGGTAGGCAATCAGCCCCAGCATTTT. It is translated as CASSPDPGVGNQPQHF.

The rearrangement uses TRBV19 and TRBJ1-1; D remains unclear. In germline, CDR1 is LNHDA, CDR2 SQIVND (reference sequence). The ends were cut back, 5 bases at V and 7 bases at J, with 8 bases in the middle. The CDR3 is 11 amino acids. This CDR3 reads CASSGLSEAFF. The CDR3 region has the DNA TGTGCCAGTAGTGGTCTGAGTGAAGCTTTCTTT.